Below, 20 T cell receptor beta chains from the same sample are listed, as sequenced in a study of Ad26.COV2.S vaccination and SARS-CoV-2 variants (dated by TCRdb to the early 2020s). The treatment or condition label here, explained by the study, means: about 20 received Ad26.COV2.S at low or high dose, single or two shots; several received placebo; per-sample allocation not given. For vaccine and placebo recipients, the sequenced repertoires came from samples collected on day 63 after the first injection. Libraries were built with the immunoSEQ multiplex PCR assay. Drawn from immuneACCESS, this table holds only the in-frame rearrangements with V and J called that TCRdb kept. Clones are partly lost; checked studies trace under half to an unresolved V gene and leave the rest unexplained. The sample yields around 300,000 clones; about nine tenths were counted once. The ten most abundant clones make up 6.4% of the sample.

The sequencing here drew on peripheral blood, taken in a trial of Ad26.COV2.S vaccine versus placebo. The receptors shown here come from a person between 18 and 65 years old who received the Ad26.COV2.S COVID-19 vaccine or a placebo.

A single count supports this clone. This chain connects TRBV28 to TRBJ2-1; 12 bases are shared with TRBD1. Germline values: CDR1 MDHEN, CDR2 SYDVKM. V lost 2 bases to trimming and J lost 5 bases; unmatched junction nucleotides: 4. The CDR3 extends over 16 amino acids. The DNA of the CDR3 is TGTGCCAGCAGTTTAACCGGGACAGGGGGCCACAATGAGCAGTTCTTC. Residues: CASSLTGTGGHNEQFF.

This clone was recorded once. The chain combines TRBV7-6 with TRBJ2-1; the match to TRBD2 covers 7 bases. CDR1 and CDR2 (germline): SGHVS, FNYEAQ. Trimming at V came to 2 bases and at J to 3 bases, leaving 7 bases not matched to a gene. The CDR3 loop spans 16 amino acids. This CDR3 reads CASSLMASGVYNEQFF. CDR3 bases: TGTGCCAGCAGCTTAATGGCTAGCGGAGTCTACAATGAGCAGTTCTTC.

The chain couples TRBV6-4 to TRBJ2-3, with D maybe TRBD2 (6 bases). The V end lost 3 bases, the J end lost 0 bases, and 10 bases lay between the germline ends. Germline V gives CDR1 MRHNA, CDR2 SNTAGT. The CDR3 runs to 15 residues. The CDR3: CASSEAGTSTDTQYF. The CDR3 DNA follows: TGTGCCAGCAGTGAGGCGGGGACGAGCACAGATACGCAGTATTTT.

The chain employs TRBV11-2 and TRBJ2-2, with unresolved D. The CDR3 contains 11 residues. Per the germline V gene, CDR1 is SGHAT and CDR2 is FQNNGV. Between the trimmed V and J ends, which lost 1 base and 6 bases, there was a span of 0 bases. The CDR3 DNA follows: TGTGCCAGCAGCTTAGCCGGGGAGCTGTTTTTT. It translates to CASSLAGELFF. Using reference TRBV11-2 and TRBJ2-2 for the parts outside the CDR3, the full variable domain is EAGVAQSPRYKIIEKRQSVAFWCNPISGHATLYWYQQILGQGPKLLIQFQNNGVVDDSQLPKDRFSAERLKGVDSTLKIQPAKLEDSAVYLCASSLAGELFFGEGSRLTVL.

The chain combines TRBV7-9 with TRBJ2-1, with D perhaps being TRBD1 or TRBD2 (5 bases each). Germline V lookup: CDR1 SEHNR, CDR2 FQNEAQ (reference sequence). V was shortened by 10 bases and J by 0 bases, with 19 bases between the two germline ends. This CDR3 comprises 16 residues. The CDR3: CATEPTGRSSYNEQFF. CDR3 DNA sequence: TGTGCCACCGAACCTACGGGACGGAGCTCCTACAATGAGCAGTTCTTC.

The chain uses TRBV7-2 and TRBJ2-2; D remains unclear. Germline CDR1 SGHTA, CDR2 FQGNSA. The CDR3 spans 15 residues. Trimming shortened V by 4 bases and J by 4 bases, and 13 bases separated the two germline ends. The CDR3 sequence: CASSSEGLGTGELFF. The CDR3 DNA sequence: TGTGCCAGCAGCTCGGAAGGGTTGGGCACCGGGGAGCTGTTTTTT.

This clone was detected only once. The V call is TRBV5-1, the J call TRBJ2-7; D is undetermined. Germline assignment: CDR1 SGHRS and CDR2 YFSETQ. The V end was cut by 0 bases, the J end by 2 bases, with 6 bases between. This CDR3 is built from 13 residues. Here the CDR3 reads CASSLEGTYEQYF. The CDR3 nucleotides read TGCGCCAGCAGCTTGGAGGGCACCTACGAGCAGTACTTC.

The chain links TRBV3-1 (or the pseudogene TRBV3-2) to TRBJ1-3, with D possibly matching TRBD1 (6 bases). Trimming shortened V by 3 bases and J by 0 bases, and 9 bases separated the two germline ends. Germline-derived CDR1 and CDR2 are LGHDT and YNNKEL (reference sequence). CDR3 length: 15 residues. The CDR3 loop is CASSQGGHSGNTIYF. CDR3 DNA sequence: TGTGCCAGCAGCCAGGGGGGGCACTCTGGAAACACCATATATTTT.

V gene TRBV2 combines with J gene TRBJ2-1; TRBD1 aligns across 7 bases. The V gene's germline CDR1 is SNHLY and CDR2 FYNNEI. Trimming took 6 bases from V and 5 from J; bases not matched to a gene: 13. The CDR3 covers 16 residues. The DNA of the CDR3 is TGTGCCAGCAGGGGGGTGCCGGGACAGAGAGACAATGAGCAGTTCTTC. Protein product: CASRGVPGQRDNEQFF.

The rearrangement uses TRBV7-2 and TRBJ1-3; maybe TRBD1 (5 bases). Germline loops: CDR1 SGHTA, CDR2 FQGNSA. V was shortened by 1 base and J by 0 bases, with 10 bases between the two germline ends. CDR3 size: 16 residues. The DNA for the CDR3 is TGTGCCAGCAGCTTAGGGGACTCGTACTCTGGAAACACCATATATTTT. The encoded protein is CASSLGDSYSGNTIYF.

This chain connects TRBV9 to TRBJ2-2; no reliable D call. V was cut by 4 bases and J by 4 bases, with 14 bases left in between. The CDR3 has 15 amino acids. From germline, CDR1 is SGDLS and CDR2 YYNGEE. The CDR3 spells CASSSTSVRTGELFF. In nucleotides, the CDR3 is TGTGCCAGCAGCTCTACGTCCGTCCGCACCGGGGAGCTGTTTTTT.

The V call is TRBV5-1, the J call TRBJ1-1; D is ambiguous. This CDR3 has 13 amino acids. Germline V lookup: CDR1 SGHRS, CDR2 YFSETQ. With 5 bases removed from V and 2 bases from J, the gap between germline ends came to 10 bases. CDR3 in amino acids: CASRADPNTEAFF. CDR3 coding DNA: TGCGCCAGCAGGGCGGACCCAAACACTGAAGCTTTCTTT. The full variable domain, its missing parts supplied by reference TRBV5-1 and TRBJ1-1, is KAGVTQTPRYLIKTRGQQVTLSCSPISGHRSVSWYQQTPGQGLQFLFEYFSETQRNKGNFPGRFSGRQFSNSRSEMNVSTLELGDSALYLCASRADPNTEAFFGQGTRLTVV.

J is TRBJ2-7 and V is TRBV28, with D hard to call. The germline CDR1 and CDR2 sequences are MDHEN and SYDVKM. The length of the CDR3 is 14 residues. V lost 4 bases, J lost 2 bases, and 12 bases lay in between. The CDR3 region is CASSYEGRPYEQYF. The DNA of the CDR3 is TGTGCCAGCAGTTACGAAGGGCGGCCCTACGAGCAGTACTTC.

This rearrangement joins TRBV30 to TRBJ2-2, with D possibly matching TRBD2 (6 bases). Deletions cut 3 bases from V and 6 bases from J, with 17 bases between. The CDR3 contains 15 residues. In germline, CDR1 is GTSNPN, CDR2 SVGIG (reference sequence). The CDR3 region is CAWRAGTVGPGELFF. CDR3 coding DNA: TGTGCCTGGAGAGCCGGGACTGTCGGACCCGGGGAGCTGTTTTTT.

V is TRBV12-3 or TRBV12-4 and J is TRBJ2-7; 8 bases agree with TRBD2. This CDR3 contains 12 residues. V lost 3 bases, J lost 7 bases, and 2 bases stayed unmatched. CDR3 region: CASSFTGGEQYF. CDR3 nucleotides: TGTGCCAGCAGTTTTACGGGGGGGGAGCAGTACTTC.

This chain connects TRBV12-5 to TRBJ2-7; D may be TRBD1 (6 bases). Trimming cost V 2 bases and J 6 bases, with 17 bases left between them. Germline CDR1 reads LGHNT; CDR2 reads FRNRAP. The CDR3 is 15 residues long. This CDR3 is CASGLLTGPLTEQYF. For the CDR3, the DNA is TGTGCTAGTGGTTTGTTGACAGGTCCGCTTACCGAGCAGTACTTC.

The chain combines TRBV7-2 with TRBJ2-5; D might be TRBD2 (7 bases). This CDR3 is 16 amino acids long. Germline values: CDR1 SGHTA, CDR2 FQGNSA. The ends were cut back, 4 bases at V and 5 bases at J, with 20 bases in the middle. The CDR3 nucleotides read TGTGCCAGCAGCTCTGCCCTAAGGGGGGGCCCGGAGACCCAGTACTTC. Protein product: CASSSALRGGPETQYF.

The V gene is TRBV7-3, the J gene TRBJ2-2; no firm D call. V was cut by 5 bases and J by 5 bases, with 18 bases left in between. The CDR3 is 16 amino acids. CDR1 is SGHTA, CDR2 FQGTGA, per germline. CDR3 DNA sequence: TGTGCCAGCAGCCCCCGAGCGAGTAGTTCGACCGGGGAGCTGTTTTTT. Protein sequence: CASSPRASSSTGELFF.

The chain combines TRBV11-2 with TRBJ2-1, with D maybe TRBD2 (6 bases). V lost 5 bases to trimming and J lost 5 bases, with 16 bases between them. The CDR3 has 15 amino acids. Germline V lookup: CDR1 SGHAT, CDR2 FQNNGV. The DNA of the CDR3 is TGTGCCAGCAGCCCGATTGGCGGGGTGAACAATGAGCAGTTCTTC. Protein: CASSPIGGVNNEQFF.

The chain recombines TRBV19 with TRBJ1-5; D is unclear. The V end was cut by 2 bases, the J end by 4 bases, with 12 bases between. This CDR3 region has 15 residues. Germline CDR1 LNHDA, CDR2 SQIVND (reference sequence). The CDR3 DNA reads TGTGCCAGTAGTATATCTGCCCCTGTTAATCAGCCCCAGCATTTT. Its protein is CASSISAPVNQPQHF.